This TCR beta chain was recorded in a study of cytomegalovirus exposure and HLA in healthy donors. This clone was found a few times. V was shortened by 4 bases and J by 0 bases, with 9 bases between the two germline ends. Per the germline V gene, CDR1 is SNHLY and CDR2 is FYNNEI. CDR3 length equals 14 residues. Vbeta (60) and Jbeta (13) primers were used in the PCR. The protocol was immunoSEQ multiplex PCR, while the TCRdb copy is restricted to in-frame clones and leaves out a portion. The sample shows some 80,000 clones, 62% of them seen only once. The chain recombines TRBV2 with TRBJ2-5; D is undetermined. The material sequenced was PBMCs. The sequence was collected from a male donor in good health and CMV-seropositive. CDR3 bases: TGTGCCAGCAGTGGAGGCCAGCACCAAGAGACCCAGTACTTC. Protein product: CASSGGQHQETQYF.